These T cell receptor beta chains were read from a single sample in a study of T cells in Graves' hyperthyroidism and ophthalmopathy. TCRdb re-analysed the multiplex PCR reads in MiXCR, keeping a single row per CDR3 protein. The sample has around 610,000 distinct CDR3 sequences, roughly 15% seen once; the top ten hold about 3.9%. Sequenced material: blood. The source is a woman aged 40 to 50 with Graves' ophthalmopathy. CDR3s include the opening cysteine and the closing phenylalanine or tryptophan. The D gene is left open where the match is weak. Part of the rows lack a size; the others show once, few, many or a class for expanded clones.

abundance | j_gene | d_gene | v_gene | CDR3aa | CDR3nt
NA | TRBJ2-2 | NA | TRBV5-4 | CASSFPFGTSTGELFF | TGTGCCAGCAGCTTCCCCTTTGGAACAAGCACCGGGGAGCTGTTTTTT
many | TRBJ2-5 | TRBD1 | TRBV2 | CASSSRQGETQYF | TGTGCCAGCAGTTCCCGACAGGGCGAGACCCAGTACTTC
many | TRBJ1-2 | TRBD1 | TRBV10-3 | CAIRNPGQGVVGYGYTF | TGTGCCATCAGGAACCCGGGACAGGGAGTGGTTGGCTATGGCTACACCTTC
many | TRBJ2-5 | NA | TRBV7-2 | CASSLVGSAQYF | TGTGCCAGCAGCTTAGTCGGGTCGGCCCAGTACTTC
many | TRBJ1-2 | NA | TRBV29-1 | CSVEYRVGYGYTF | TGCAGCGTTGAGTACAGGGTGGGCTATGGCTACACCTTC
many | TRBJ1-5 | TRBD1 | TRBV10-3 | CAISAGTGNQPQHF | TGTGCCATCAGTGCCGGGACAGGCAATCAGCCCCAGCATTTT
NA | TRBJ2-2 | TRBD1 | TRBV28 | CASRSGQLVTGELFF | TGTGCCAGCAGGTCGGGACAGTTGGTCACCGGGGAGCTGTTTTTT
many | TRBJ2-5 | NA | TRBV29-1 | CSGSTQETQYF | TGCAGCGGTTCTACCCAAGAGACCCAGTACTTC
many | TRBJ2-7 | NA | TRBV20-1 | CSASPGSEGEQYF | TGCAGTGCTTCACCGGGTTCAGAGGGCGAGCAGTACTTC
many | TRBJ1-1 | TRBD1 | TRBV30 | CAWSSGTGGASTEAFF | TGTGCCTGGAGCTCCGGGACAGGGGGGGCGAGCACTGAAGCTTTCTTT
many | TRBJ2-2 | NA | TRBV6-2/TRBV6-3 | CASNDKVATGELFF | TGTGCCAGCAACGACAAAGTTGCCACCGGGGAGCTGTTTTTT
many | TRBJ1-1 | NA | TRBV29-1 | CSVALEWNTEAFF | TGCAGCGTTGCTCTGGAGTGGAACACTGAAGCTTTCTTT
many | TRBJ1-5 | NA | TRBV2 | CASREQQNSNQPQHF | TGTGCCAGCAGAGAACAGCAGAATAGCAATCAGCCCCAGCATTTT
few | TRBJ2-7 | NA | TRBV30 | CAWSVLNSYEQYF | TGTGCCTGGAGTGTACTCAACTCCTACGAGCAGTACTTC
many | TRBJ2-7 | TRBD1 | TRBV7-2 | CASSLNRGFTYEQYF | TGTGCCAGCAGCTTAAACAGGGGGTTTACCTACGAGCAGTACTTC
few | TRBJ2-3 | NA | TRBV6-1 | CASRPLLADTQYF | TGTGCCAGCAGGCCCCTCTTGGCGGATACGCAGTATTTT
NA | TRBJ2-7 | NA | TRBV7-9 | CASSLALGREYEQYF | TGTGCCAGCAGCTTAGCGCTCGGCAGGGAATACGAGCAGTACTTC
few | TRBJ2-2 | NA | TRBV11-2 | CASSPPVTPNTGELFF | TGTGCCAGCAGCCCCCCCGTCACTCCGAACACCGGGGAGCTGTTTTTT
NA | TRBJ2-5 | NA | TRBV10-3 | CAISPWGGSGETQYF | TGTGCCATCTCTCCCTGGGGGGGCAGCGGAGAGACCCAGTACTTC
many | TRBJ2-3 | NA | TRBV7-8 | CASSLVDTQYF | TGTGCCAGCAGCTTAGTAGATACGCAGTATTTT
NA | TRBJ2-2 | NA | TRBV6-4 | CASSHSNGAGTTGELFF | TGTGCCAGCAGTCACTCAAACGGGGCCGGGACCACCGGGGAGCTGTTTTTT
many | TRBJ2-2 | TRBD2 | TRBV6-2/TRBV6-3 | CASSYSIDQSGRVNTGELFF | TGTGCCAGCAGTTACTCGATAGATCAAAGCGGGAGGGTGAACACCGGGGAGCTGTTTTTT
NA | TRBJ1-2 | TRBD1 | TRBV12-3/TRBV12-4 | CASSLVTGDEDYGYTF | TGTGCCAGCAGTTTAGTAACAGGGGACGAGGACTATGGCTACACCTTC
few | TRBJ2-2 | TRBD2 | TRBV28 | CASSSGGGPRLTGELFF | TGTGCCAGCAGTTCGGGAGGGGGGCCCCGCCTAACCGGGGAGCTGTTTTTT
many | TRBJ2-3 | NA | TRBV2 | CASSEGLSDTQYF | TGTGCCAGCAGTGAAGGACTCTCAGATACGCAGTATTTT
many | TRBJ1-2 | TRBD1 | TRBV30 | CAWSRVPRQGSYGYTF | TGTGCCTGGAGCCGGGTCCCCAGACAGGGGAGCTATGGCTACACCTTC
NA | TRBJ1-1 | NA | TRBV11-2 | CASSWEVSTEAFF | TGTGCCAGCAGCTGGGAGGTTAGCACTGAAGCTTTCTTT